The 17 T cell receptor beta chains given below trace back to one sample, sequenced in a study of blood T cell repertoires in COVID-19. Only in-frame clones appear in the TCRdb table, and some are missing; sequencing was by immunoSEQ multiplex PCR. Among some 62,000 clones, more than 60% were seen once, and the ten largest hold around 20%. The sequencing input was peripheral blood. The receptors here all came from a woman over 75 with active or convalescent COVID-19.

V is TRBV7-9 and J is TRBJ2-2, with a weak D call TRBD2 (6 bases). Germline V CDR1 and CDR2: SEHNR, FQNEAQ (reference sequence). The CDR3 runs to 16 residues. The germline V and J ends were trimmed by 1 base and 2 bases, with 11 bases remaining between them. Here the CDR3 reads CASSLGVSGNTGELFF. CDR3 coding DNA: TGTGCCAGCAGCTTAGGCGTTAGCGGCAACACCGGGGAGCTGTTTTTT.

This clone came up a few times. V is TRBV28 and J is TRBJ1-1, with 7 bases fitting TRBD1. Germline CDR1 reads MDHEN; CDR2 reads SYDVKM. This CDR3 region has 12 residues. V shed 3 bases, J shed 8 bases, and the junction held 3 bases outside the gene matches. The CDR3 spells CASSLGTAEAFF. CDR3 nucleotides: TGTGCCAGCAGTTTGGGGACAGCAGAAGCTTTCTTT.

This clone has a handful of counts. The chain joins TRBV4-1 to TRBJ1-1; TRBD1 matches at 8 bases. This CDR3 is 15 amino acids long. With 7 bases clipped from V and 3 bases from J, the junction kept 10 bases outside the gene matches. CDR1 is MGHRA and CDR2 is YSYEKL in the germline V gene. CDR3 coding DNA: TGCGCCAGCAACCGCCAGGGGGCAAAGGACACTGAAGCTTTCTTT. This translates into CASNRQGAKDTEAFF.

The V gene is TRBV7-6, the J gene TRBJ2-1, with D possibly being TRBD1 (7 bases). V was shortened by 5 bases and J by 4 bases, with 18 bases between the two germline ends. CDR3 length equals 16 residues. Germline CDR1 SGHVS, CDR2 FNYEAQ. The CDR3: CASSLRAGQSYNEQFF. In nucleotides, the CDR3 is TGTGCCAGCAGCCTTAGGGCGGGACAGAGTTACAATGAGCAGTTCTTC. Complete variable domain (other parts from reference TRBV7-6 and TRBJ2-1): GAGVSQSPRYKVTKRGQDVALRCDPISGHVSLYWYRQALGQGPEFLTYFNYEAQQDKSGLPNDRFSAERPEGSISTLTIQRTEQRDSAMYRCASSLRAGQSYNEQFFGPGTRLTVL.

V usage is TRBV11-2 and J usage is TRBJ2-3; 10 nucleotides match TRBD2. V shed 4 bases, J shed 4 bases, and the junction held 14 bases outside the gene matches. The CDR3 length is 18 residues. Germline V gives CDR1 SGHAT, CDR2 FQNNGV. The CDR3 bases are TGTGCCAGCAGCTCCCCCGTTTACCAGCGGGGGGGCCCAGATACGCAGTATTTT. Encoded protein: CASSSPVYQRGGPDTQYF.

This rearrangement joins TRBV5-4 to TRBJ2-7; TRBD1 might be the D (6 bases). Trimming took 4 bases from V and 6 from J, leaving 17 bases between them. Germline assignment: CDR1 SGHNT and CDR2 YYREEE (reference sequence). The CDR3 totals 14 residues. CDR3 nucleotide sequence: TGTGCCAGCAGCGGAAACAGGGAACTCGGCGAGCAGTACTTC. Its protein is CASSGNRELGEQYF.

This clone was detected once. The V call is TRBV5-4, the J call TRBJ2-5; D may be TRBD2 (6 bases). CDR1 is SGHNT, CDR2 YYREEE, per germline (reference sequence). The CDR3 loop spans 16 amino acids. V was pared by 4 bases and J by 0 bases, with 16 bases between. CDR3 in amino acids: CASSTGRNRNQETQYF. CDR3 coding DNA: TGTGCCAGCAGCACGGGGAGGAATAGGAACCAAGAGACCCAGTACTTC.

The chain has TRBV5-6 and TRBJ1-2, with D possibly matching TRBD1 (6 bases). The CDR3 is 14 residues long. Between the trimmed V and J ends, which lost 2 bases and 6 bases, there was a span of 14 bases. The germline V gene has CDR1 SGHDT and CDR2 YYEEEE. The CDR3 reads CASSFPQGGDGYTF. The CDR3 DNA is TGTGCCAGCAGCTTTCCACAGGGAGGGGATGGCTACACCTTC.

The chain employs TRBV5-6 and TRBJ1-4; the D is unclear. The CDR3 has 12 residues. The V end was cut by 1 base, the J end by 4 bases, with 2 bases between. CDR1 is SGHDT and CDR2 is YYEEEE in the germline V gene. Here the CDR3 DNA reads TGTGCCAGCAGCTTGCTTAATGAAAAACTGTTTTTT. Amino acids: CASSLLNEKLFF.

The CDR3 sequence is CASSLAGPNYGYTF. The CDR3 bases are TGTGCCAGCAGCTTAGCGGGCCCGAACTATGGCTACACCTTC. The chain carries TRBV7-9 and TRBJ1-2; D is ambiguous. This CDR3 comprises 14 residues. Trimming removed 0 bases from V and 2 bases from J, with 7 bases in between. Germline V CDR1 and CDR2: SEHNR, FQNEAQ (reference sequence).

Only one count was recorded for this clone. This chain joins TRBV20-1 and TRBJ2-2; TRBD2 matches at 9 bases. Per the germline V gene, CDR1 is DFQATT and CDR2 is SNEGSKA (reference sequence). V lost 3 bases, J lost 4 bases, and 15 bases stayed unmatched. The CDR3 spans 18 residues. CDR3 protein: CSASRGPLSGGITGELFF. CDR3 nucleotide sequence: TGCAGTGCTAGTAGGGGGCCCCTTAGCGGGGGAATCACCGGGGAGCTGTTTTTT.

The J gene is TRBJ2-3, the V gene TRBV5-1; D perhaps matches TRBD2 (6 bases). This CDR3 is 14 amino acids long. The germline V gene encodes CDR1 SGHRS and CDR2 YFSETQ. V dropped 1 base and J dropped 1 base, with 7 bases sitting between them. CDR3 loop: CASSLPGGTDTQYF. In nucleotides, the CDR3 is TGCGCCAGCAGCTTGCCGGGGGGCACAGATACGCAGTATTTT.

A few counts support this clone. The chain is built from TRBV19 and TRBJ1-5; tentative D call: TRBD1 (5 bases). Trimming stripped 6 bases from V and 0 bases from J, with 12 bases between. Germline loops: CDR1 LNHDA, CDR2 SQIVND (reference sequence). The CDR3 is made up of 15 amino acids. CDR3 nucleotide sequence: TGTGCCAGTAGGCCCGGGGGGACTAGCAATCAGCCCCAGCATTTT. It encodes CASRPGGTSNQPQHF.

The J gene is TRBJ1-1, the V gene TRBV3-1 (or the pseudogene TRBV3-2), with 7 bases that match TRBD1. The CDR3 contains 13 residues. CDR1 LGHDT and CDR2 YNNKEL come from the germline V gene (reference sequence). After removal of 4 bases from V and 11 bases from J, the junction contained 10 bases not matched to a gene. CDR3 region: CASSLNRQGLAFF. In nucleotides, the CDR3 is TGTGCCAGCAGCCTCAATAGACAGGGTCTGGCTTTCTTT.

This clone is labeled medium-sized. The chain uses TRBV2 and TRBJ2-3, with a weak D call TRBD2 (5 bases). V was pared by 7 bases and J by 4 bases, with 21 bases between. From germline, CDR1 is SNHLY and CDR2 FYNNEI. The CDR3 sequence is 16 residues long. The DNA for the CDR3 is TGTGCCAGCACCTACTCGACGCCAGGAGGCTCAGATACGCAGTATTTT. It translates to CASTYSTPGGSDTQYF.

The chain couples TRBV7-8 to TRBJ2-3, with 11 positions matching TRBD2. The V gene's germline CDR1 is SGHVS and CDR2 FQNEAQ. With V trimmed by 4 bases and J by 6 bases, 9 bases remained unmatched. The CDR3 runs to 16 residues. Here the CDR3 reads CASSSLSGGAGDTQYF. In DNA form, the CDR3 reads TGTGCCAGCAGCTCCCTTAGCGGGGGGGCCGGGGATACGCAGTATTTT.

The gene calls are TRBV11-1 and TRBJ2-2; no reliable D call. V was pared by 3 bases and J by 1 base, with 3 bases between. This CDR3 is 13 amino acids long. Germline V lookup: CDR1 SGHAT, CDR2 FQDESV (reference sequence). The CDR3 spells CASSFVNTGELFF. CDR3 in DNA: TGTGCCAGCAGCTTCGTGAACACCGGGGAGCTGTTTTTT.